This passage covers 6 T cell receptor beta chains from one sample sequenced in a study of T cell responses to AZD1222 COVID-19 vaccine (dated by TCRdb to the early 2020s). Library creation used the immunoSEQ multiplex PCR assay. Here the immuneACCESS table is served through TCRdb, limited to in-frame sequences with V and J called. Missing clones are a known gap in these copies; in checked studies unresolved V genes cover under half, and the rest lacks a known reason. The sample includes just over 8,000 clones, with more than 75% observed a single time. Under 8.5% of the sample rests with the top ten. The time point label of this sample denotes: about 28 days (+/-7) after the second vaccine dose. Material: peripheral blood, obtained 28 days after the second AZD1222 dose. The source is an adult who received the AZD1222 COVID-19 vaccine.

CDR3 in DNA: TGTGCCAGCAGTTACTTCCGGGACAGGGGTTTCATTAGCTATGGCTACACCTTC. Protein sequence: CASSYFRDRGFISYGYTF. This chain links TRBV6-2 or TRBV6-3 with TRBJ1-2; 10 bases are shared with TRBD1. The CDR3 totals 18 residues. With V trimmed by 1 base and J by 4 bases, 12 bases remained unmatched. Germline lookup yields CDR1 MNHEY and CDR2 SVGEGT.

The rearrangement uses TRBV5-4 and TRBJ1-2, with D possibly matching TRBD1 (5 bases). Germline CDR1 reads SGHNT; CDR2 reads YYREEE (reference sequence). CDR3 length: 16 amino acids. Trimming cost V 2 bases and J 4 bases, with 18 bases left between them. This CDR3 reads CASSFALMGEGYGYTF. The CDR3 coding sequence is TGTGCCAGCAGCTTCGCTCTAATGGGGGAAGGCTATGGCTACACCTTC.

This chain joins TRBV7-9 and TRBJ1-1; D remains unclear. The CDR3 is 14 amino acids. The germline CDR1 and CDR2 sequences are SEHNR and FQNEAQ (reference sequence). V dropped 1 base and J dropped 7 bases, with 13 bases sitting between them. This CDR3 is CASSLGAEALEAFF. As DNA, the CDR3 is TGTGCCAGCAGCTTAGGAGCTGAGGCCCTTGAAGCTTTCTTT.

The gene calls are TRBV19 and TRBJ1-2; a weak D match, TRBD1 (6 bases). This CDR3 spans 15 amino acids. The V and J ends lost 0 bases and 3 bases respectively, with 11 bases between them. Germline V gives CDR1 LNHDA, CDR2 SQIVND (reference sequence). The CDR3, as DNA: TGTGCCAGTAGTATAGATTCAGGGGCCCACTATGGCTACACCTTC. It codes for CASSIDSGAHYGYTF.

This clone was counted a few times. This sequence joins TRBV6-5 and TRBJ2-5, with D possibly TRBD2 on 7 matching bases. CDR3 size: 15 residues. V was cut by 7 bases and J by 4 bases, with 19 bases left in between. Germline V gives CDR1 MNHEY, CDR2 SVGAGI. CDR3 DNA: TGTGCCAGCATGGTGGGGGGGGCCTTCGGAGAGACCCAGTACTTC. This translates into CASMVGGAFGETQYF.

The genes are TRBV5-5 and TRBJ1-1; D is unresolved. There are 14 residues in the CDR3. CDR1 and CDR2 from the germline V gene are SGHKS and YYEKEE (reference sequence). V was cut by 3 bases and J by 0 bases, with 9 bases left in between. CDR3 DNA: TGTGCCAGCAGCTCCACAGCTATGAACACTGAAGCTTTCTTT. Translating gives CASSSTAMNTEAFF.